This T cell receptor beta chain is drawn from a study of long-term antiretroviral therapy in people with HIV. Sequencing relied on immunoSEQ assay v3.0, run at survey level. Some clones are missing from TCRdb's copy, which holds only in-frame ones; the method was immunoSEQ multiplex PCR. This sample has around 35,000 clones; less than 98% occur once, and the top ten carry under 3.5%. Trimming took 6 bases from V and 1 from J, leaving 15 bases between them. This CDR3 has 15 amino acids. Germline V lookup: CDR1 LNHNV, CDR2 YYDKDF (reference sequence). The clonotype originates from a man between 25 and 39 years old with HIV. The specimen was unsorted PBMCs, collected 6.9 years after starting antiretroviral therapy. J is TRBJ1-1 and V is TRBV15; perhaps TRBD1 as D (6 bases). CDR3 sequence reads: CATSIQGGRNTEAFF. The CDR3 coding sequence is TGTGCCACCAGTATACAGGGAGGAAGGAACACTGAAGCTTTCTTT.